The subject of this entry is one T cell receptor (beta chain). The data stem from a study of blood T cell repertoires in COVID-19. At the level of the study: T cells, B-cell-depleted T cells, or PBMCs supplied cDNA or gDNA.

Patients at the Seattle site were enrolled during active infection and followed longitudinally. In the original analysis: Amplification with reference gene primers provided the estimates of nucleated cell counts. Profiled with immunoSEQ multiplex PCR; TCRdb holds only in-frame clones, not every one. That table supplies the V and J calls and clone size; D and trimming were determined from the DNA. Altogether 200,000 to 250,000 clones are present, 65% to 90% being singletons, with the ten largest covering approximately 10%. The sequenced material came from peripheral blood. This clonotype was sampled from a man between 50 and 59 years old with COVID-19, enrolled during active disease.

In nucleotides, the CDR3 is TGCAGCGTTGAAACAGGGGGAGATCGCGTGCAGTACTTC. Encoded protein: CSVETGGDRVQYF. This chain connects TRBV29-1 to TRBJ2-7; TRBD1 matches 8 bases. Germline V CDR1 and CDR2: SQVTM, ANQGSEA. This CDR3 region has 13 residues. J gave up 9 bases and V 2 bases, and 9 bases lay outside the gene matches.